The TCR beta chain described here comes from a study of vaccination and CD4 T cells after COVID-19. CD4+ T cells that had been cultured provided DNA sequenced with the Oncomine TCR Beta short-read assay. Cultures of CD4+ T cells served as the source for extracting genomic DNA. TCRdb redid the calling of the PCR reads with MiXCR, one entry per CDR3 protein. This table holds 8,000 to 10,000 distinct CDR3 sequences, about a third found once. This CDR3 region has 15 residues. The germline CDR1 and CDR2 sequences are MNHNS and SASEGT. Sample treatment: roughly ten-day PBMC culture with coronavirus spike peptide pools or control peptides (ViraFEST assay). During the years 2011-2018, before the COVID-19 pandemic, the unexposed donor's CD4+ T cells were collected. As concerns this clonotype: Its antigen is unidentified. An end of the junction differs from the germline gene, which may be a read error.

The receptor was isolated from a human donor in good health. The specimen was CD4+ T cells from blood, cultured in vitro. The V gene is TRBV6-1, the J gene TRBJ2-1; tentative D call: TRBD1 (6 bases). CDR3 coding DNA: TGTGCCGCCCGCGTTTTAGGGGGATTGGGCAATGGGCAGTTCTTC. Its protein product is CAARVLGGLGNGQFF.